The clone carrying this T cell receptor beta chain was detected only a few times. No antigen is known for it. V lost 3 bases and J 4 bases, leaving 14 bases between the germline ends. The germline V gene encodes CDR1 LGHNT and CDR2 FRNRAP. The length of the CDR3 is 15 residues. This record belongs to a study of cytomegalovirus exposure and HLA in healthy donors. Both 60 Vbeta primers and 13 Jbeta primers went into the PCR. Produced via immunoSEQ multiplex PCR; TCRdb's table is partial and in-frame only. Of about 130,000 clones listed, roughly 81% are singletons. Study observations and caveats: With later analysis, a missense DCLRE1C variant became linked to TCR beta V- and J-gene trimming. In a later analysis, the majority of CMV-associated beta chains seemingly showed HLA restriction. There were some V segments, including TRBV6-2 and TRBV6-3, excluded as indistinguishable. In a later analysis, HLA-C alleles had the fewest associated TCRs, DRB1 alleles the most.

The sequenced sample consisted of PBMCs. The sequence was collected from a woman in her 30s in good health and CMV-seronegative. The chain employs TRBV12-5 and TRBJ2-3, with TRBD2 as a possible D gene (7 bases). The CDR3 reads CASGFGGGLSDTQYF. The DNA of the CDR3 is TGTGCTAGTGGTTTTGGGGGGGGGCTTTCAGATACGCAGTATTTT.